The T cell receptor (beta chain) described here comes from a study of blood T cell repertoires in COVID-19. Trimming stripped 3 bases from V and 8 bases from J, with 11 bases between. Germline V gene lookup returns CDR1 WNHNN and CDR2 SYGVQD (reference sequence). The length of the CDR3 is 13 residues. Here immunoSEQ multiplex PCR was the method, and the copy in TCRdb shows in-frame clones only, minus some. The data hold about 120,000 clones, with 80% to 90% observed a single time. V is TRBV10-1 and J is TRBJ2-1; a possible D gene is TRBD2 (6 bases). The sample comprised peripheral blood. This clonotype was sampled from a woman aged 50 to 60 with active or convalescent COVID-19. The CDR3 protein is CASSDGREHEQFF. CDR3 in DNA: TGCGCCAGCAGTGATGGGCGGGAACATGAGCAGTTCTTC.